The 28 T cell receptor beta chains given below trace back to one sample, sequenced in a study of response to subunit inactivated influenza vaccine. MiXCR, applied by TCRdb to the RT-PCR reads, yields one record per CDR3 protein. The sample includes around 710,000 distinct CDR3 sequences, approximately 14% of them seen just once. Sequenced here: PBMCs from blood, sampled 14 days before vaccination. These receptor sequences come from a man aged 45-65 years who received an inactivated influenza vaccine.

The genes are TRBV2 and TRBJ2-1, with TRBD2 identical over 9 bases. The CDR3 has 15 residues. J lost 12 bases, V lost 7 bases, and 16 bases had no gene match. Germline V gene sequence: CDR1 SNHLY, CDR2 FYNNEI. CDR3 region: CASNRLADDHRGQFF. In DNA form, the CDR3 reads TGTGCCAGCAATAGACTAGCGGACGACCATAGAGGGCAGTTCTTC.

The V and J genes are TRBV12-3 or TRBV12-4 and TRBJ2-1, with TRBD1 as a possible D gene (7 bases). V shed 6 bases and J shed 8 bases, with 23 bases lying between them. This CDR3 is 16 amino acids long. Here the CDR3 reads CASSLGGTARSDEQFF. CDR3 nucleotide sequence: TGTGCCAGCAGCCTTGGGGGGACAGCAAGATCAGATGAGCAGTTCTTC.

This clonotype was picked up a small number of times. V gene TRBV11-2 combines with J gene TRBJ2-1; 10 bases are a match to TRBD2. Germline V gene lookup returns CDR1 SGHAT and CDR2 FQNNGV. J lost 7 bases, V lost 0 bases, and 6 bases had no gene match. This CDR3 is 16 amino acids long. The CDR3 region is CASSLDLGLAINEQFF. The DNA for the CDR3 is TGTGCCAGCAGCTTAGATCTGGGACTAGCGATAAATGAGCAGTTCTTC.

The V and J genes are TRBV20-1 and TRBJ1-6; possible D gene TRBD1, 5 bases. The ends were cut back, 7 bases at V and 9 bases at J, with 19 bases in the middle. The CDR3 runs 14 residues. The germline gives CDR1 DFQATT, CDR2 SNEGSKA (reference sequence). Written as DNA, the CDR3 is TGCAGTGACCGAGAGAGCAGGGCGGGTTCACCCCTCCACTTT. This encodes CSDRESRAGSPLHF.

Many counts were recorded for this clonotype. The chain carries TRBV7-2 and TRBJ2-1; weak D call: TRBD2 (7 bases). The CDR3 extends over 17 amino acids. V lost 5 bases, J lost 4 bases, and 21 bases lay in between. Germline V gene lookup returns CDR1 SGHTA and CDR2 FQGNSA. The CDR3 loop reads CASSPPRGGGPYNEQFF. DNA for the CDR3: TGTGCCAGCAGCCCGCCCCGTGGCGGGGGCCCATACAATGAGCAGTTCTTC.

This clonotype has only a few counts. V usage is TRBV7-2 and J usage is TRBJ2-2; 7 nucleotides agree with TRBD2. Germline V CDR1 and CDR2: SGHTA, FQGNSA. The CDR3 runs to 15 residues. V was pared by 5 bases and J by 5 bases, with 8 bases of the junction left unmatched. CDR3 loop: CASSPSGAGTGELFF. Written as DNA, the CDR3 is TGTGCCAGCAGCCCCTCGGGAGCGGGGACCGGGGAGCTGTTTTTT. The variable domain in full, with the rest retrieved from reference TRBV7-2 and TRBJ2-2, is GAGVSQSPSNKVTEKGKDVELRCDPISGHTALYWYRQSLGQGLEFLIYFQGNSAPDKSGLPSDRFSAERTGGSVSTLTIQRTQQEDSAVYLCASSPSGAGTGELFFGEGSRLTVL.

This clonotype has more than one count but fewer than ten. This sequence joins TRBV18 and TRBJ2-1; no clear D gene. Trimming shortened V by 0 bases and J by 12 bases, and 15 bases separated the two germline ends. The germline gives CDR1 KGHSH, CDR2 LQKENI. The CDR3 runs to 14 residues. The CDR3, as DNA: TGTGCCAGCTCACCACCTATGCACCCCTCTGTGCAGTTCTTC. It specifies CASSPPMHPSVQFF. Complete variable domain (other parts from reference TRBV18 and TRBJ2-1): NAGVMQNPRHLVRRRGQEARLRCSPMKGHSHVYWYRQLPEEGLKFMVYLQKENIIDESGMPKERFSAEFPKEGPSILRIQQVVRGDSAAYFCASSPPMHPSVQFFGPGTRLTVL.

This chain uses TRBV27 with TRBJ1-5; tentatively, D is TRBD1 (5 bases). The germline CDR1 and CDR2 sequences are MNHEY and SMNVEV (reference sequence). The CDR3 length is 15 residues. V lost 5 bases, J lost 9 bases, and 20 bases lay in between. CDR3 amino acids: CASSPRDDGGSPQHF. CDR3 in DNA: TGTGCCAGCAGTCCAAGGGACGACGGAGGATCGCCCCAGCATTTT.

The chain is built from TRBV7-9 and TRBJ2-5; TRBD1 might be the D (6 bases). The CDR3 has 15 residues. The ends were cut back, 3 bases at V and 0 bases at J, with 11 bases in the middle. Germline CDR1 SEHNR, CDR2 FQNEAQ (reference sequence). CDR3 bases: TGTGCCAGCAGCTTTAGACGGGACAACCAAGAGACCCAGTACTTC. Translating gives CASSFRRDNQETQYF.

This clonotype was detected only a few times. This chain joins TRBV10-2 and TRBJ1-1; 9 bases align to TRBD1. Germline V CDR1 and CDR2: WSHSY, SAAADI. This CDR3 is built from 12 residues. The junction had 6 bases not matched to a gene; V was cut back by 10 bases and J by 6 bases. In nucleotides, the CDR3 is TGCGCCACCCGGGACAGGGCCCCTGAAGCTTTCTTT. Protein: CATRDRAPEAFF.

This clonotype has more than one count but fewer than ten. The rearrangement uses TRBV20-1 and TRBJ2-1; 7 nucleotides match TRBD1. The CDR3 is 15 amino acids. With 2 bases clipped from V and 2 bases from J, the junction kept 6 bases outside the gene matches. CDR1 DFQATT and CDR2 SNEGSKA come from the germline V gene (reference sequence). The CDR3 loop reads CSARTLQGAYNEQFF. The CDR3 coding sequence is TGCAGTGCTAGAACCCTGCAGGGGGCCTACAATGAGCAGTTCTTC.

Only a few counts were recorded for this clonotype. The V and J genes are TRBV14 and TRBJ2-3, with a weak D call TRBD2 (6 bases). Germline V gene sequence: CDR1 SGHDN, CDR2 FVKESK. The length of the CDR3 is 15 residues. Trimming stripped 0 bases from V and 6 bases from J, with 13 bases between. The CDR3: CASSQDGTRRDTQYF. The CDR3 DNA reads TGTGCCAGCAGCCAAGATGGGACTCGGCGGGATACGCAGTATTTT.

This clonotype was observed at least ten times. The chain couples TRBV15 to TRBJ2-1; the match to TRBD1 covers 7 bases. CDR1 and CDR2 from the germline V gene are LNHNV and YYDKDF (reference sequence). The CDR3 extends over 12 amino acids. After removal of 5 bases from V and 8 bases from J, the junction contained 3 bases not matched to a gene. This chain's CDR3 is CATSLTGYEQFF. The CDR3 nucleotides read TGTGCCACCAGCCTGACAGGGTATGAGCAGTTCTTC.

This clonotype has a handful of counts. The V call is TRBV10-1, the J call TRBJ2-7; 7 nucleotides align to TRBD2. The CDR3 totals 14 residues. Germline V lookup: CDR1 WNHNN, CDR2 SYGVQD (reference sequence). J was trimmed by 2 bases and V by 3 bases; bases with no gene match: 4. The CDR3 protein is CASSDRLAAYEQYF. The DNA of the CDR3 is TGCGCCAGCAGTGATCGCCTAGCGGCCTACGAGCAGTACTTC.

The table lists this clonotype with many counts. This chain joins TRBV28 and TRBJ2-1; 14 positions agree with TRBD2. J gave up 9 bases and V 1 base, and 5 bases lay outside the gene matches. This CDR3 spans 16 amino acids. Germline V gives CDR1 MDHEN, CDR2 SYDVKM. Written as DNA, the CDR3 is TGTGCCAGCAGTTTATTGGGGACTAGCGGGAGAGCTGAGCAGTTCTTC. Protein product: CASSLLGTSGRAEQFF.

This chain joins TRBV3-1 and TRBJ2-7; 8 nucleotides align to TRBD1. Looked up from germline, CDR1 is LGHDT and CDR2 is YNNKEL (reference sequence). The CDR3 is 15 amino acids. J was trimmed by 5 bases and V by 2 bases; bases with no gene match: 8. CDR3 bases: TGTGCCAGCAGCCAAAAAAGGACAGGGCTGGACGAGCAGTACTTC. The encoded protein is CASSQKRTGLDEQYF.

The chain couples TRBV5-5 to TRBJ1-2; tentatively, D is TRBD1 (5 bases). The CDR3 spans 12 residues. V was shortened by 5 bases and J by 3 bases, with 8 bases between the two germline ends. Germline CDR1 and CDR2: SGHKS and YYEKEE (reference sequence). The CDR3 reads CASSTGDYGYTF. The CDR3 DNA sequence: TGTGCCAGCAGTACAGGTGACTATGGCTACACCTTC. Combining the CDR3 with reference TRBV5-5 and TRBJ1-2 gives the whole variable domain DAGVTQSPTHLIKTRGQQVTLRCSPISGHKSVSWYQQVLGQGPQFIFQYYEKEERGRGNFPDRFSARQFPNYSSELNVNALLLGDSALYLCASSTGDYGYTFGSGTRLTVV.

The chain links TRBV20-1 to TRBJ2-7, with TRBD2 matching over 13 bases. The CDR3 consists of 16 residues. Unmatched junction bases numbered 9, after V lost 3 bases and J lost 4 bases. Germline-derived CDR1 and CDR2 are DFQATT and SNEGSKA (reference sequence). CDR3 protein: CSASRGLAGEMYEQYF. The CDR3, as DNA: TGCAGTGCTAGTAGAGGACTAGCGGGAGAAATGTACGAGCAGTACTTC.

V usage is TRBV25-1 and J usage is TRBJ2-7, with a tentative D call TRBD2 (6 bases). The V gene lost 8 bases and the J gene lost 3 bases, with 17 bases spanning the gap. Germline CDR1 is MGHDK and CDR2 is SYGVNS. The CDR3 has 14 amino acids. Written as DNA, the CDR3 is TGTGCCAGCCAGGAAACGGGACTCCTCTACGAGCAGTACTTC. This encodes CASQETGLLYEQYF.

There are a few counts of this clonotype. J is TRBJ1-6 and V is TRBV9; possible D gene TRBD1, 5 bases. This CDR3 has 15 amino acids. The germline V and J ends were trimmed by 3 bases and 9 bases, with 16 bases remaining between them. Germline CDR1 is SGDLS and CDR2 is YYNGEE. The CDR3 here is CASSAGTEEGSPLHF. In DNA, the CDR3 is TGTGCCAGCAGCGCTGGGACGGAGGAGGGTTCACCCCTCCACTTT.

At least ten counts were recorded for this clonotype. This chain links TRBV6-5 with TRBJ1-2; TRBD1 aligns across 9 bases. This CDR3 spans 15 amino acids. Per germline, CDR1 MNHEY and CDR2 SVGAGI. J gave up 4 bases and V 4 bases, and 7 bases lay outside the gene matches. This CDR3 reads CASSSGQGAPYGYTF. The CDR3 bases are TGTGCCAGCAGTTCGGGACAGGGAGCCCCCTATGGCTACACCTTC.

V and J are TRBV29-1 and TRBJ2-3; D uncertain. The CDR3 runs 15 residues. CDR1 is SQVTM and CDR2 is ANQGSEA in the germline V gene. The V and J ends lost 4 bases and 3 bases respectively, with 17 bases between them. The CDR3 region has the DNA TGCAGCGTTGGTGAAGGGATGGTTCGGACAGATACGCAGTATTTT. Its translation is CSVGEGMVRTDTQYF.

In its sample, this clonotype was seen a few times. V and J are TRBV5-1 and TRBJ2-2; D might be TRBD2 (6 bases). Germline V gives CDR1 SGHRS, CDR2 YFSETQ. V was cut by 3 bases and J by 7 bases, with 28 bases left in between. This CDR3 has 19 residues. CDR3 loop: CASSSGVWTAVAVGGELFF. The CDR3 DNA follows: TGCGCCAGCAGCTCGGGAGTTTGGACGGCGGTGGCGGTGGGCGGGGAGCTGTTTTTT.

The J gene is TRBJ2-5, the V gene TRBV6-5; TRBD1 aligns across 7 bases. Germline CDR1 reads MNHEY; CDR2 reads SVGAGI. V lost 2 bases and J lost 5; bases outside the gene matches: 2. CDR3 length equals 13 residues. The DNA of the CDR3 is TGTGCCAGCAGTTACGACAGGGATGAGACCCAGTACTTC. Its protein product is CASSYDRDETQYF.

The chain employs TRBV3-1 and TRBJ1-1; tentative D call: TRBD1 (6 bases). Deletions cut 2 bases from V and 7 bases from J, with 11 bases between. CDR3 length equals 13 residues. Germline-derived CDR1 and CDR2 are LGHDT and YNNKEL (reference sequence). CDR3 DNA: TGTGCCAGCAGCCAATTCGAGGGGGGTGAAGCTTTCTTT. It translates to CASSQFEGGEAFF.

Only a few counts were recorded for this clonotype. In DNA, the CDR3 is TGTGCCAGCAGCTTGGCGGCAGGGACCCTTACCTACGAGCAGTACTTC. This codes for CASSLAAGTLTYEQYF. The chain recombines TRBV5-5 with TRBJ2-7; D could derive from TRBD1 or TRBD2 (5 bases each). V lost 0 bases, J lost 2 bases, and 15 bases lay in between. CDR1 is SGHKS and CDR2 is YYEKEE in the germline V gene (reference sequence). The CDR3 spans 16 residues.

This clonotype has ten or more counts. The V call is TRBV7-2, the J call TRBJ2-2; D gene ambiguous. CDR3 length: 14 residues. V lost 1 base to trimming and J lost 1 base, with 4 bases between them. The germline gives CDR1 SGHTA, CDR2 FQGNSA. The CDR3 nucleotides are TGTGCCAGCAGCTTAGGACGGAACACCGGGGAGCTGTTTTTT. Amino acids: CASSLGRNTGELFF.

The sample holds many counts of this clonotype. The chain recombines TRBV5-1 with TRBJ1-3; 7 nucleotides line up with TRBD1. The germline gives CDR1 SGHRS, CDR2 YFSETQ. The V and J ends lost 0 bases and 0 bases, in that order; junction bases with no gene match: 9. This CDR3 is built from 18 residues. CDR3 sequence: CASSLVGTVLGSGNTIYF. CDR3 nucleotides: TGCGCCAGCAGCTTGGTCGGGACAGTTCTCGGCTCTGGAAACACCATATATTTT. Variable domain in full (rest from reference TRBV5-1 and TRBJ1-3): KAGVTQTPRYLIKTRGQQVTLSCSPISGHRSVSWYQQTPGQGLQFLFEYFSETQRNKGNFPGRFSGRQFSNSRSEMNVSTLELGDSALYLCASSLVGTVLGSGNTIYFGEGSWLTVV.